Listed below are T cell receptor beta chains from one sample, sequenced in a study of blood T cell repertoires in COVID-19. Sequencing was performed with immunoSEQ multiplex PCR; in TCRdb, only in-frame clones are kept and a portion is missing. The profile shows about 70,000 clones, about 80% of them singletons. Source material: peripheral blood. These receptors were taken from a human donor in a cohort sampled during active COVID-19. CDR3s include the opening cysteine and the closing phenylalanine or tryptophan. The order of the fields is V gene, J gene, clone size, D gene, CDR3 protein, CDR3 DNA. The D gene is left open where the match is weak. Only part of the rows carry a size: once, few, many, or a class if the clone is expanded.

>TRBV20-1|TRBJ2-3|.|.
CSAERSDTQYF
TGCAGTGCAGAACGGTCAGATACGCAGTATTTT
>TRBV7-6|TRBJ2-2|.|TRBD2
CASSPGLAVKTGELFF
TGTGCCAGCAGCCCTGGACTAGCGGTAAAAACGGGGGAGCTGTTTTTT
>TRBV18|TRBJ1-1|.|TRBD1
CASSPDRGEGAFF
TGTGCCAGCTCACCCGACAGGGGCGAGGGAGCTTTCTTT
>TRBV7-2|TRBJ2-7|.|TRBD2
CASSKGTSGTYEQYF
TGTGCCAGCAGCAAAGGGACTAGCGGAACCTACGAGCAGTACTTC
>TRBV29-1|TRBJ2-7|.|.
CSVVTAQSPYEQYF
TGCAGCGTTGTGACTGCCCAGTCCCCTTACGAGCAGTACTTC
>TRBV19|TRBJ1-2|few|.
CASSIIDRFRGGYTF
TGTGCCAGTAGTATAATCGACCGATTCCGAGGAGGCTACACCTTC
>TRBV7-9|TRBJ2-7|.|.
CASSPDTMTYEQYF
TGTGCCAGCAGCCCGGACACGATGACCTACGAGCAGTACTTC
>TRBV5-4|TRBJ2-5|.|.
CASSLGDRPVTYF
TGTGCCAGCAGCTTGGGAGACAGGCCCGTTACGTACTTC
>TRBV15|TRBJ1-1|.|TRBD1
CATSRYRDRGRRDTEAFF
TGTGCCACCAGCAGATACCGGGACAGGGGTCGGCGGGACACTGAAGCTTTCTTT
>TRBV6-5|TRBJ2-7|few|.
CASTTGLQSYEQYF
TGTGCCAGCACTACAGGGCTTCAGTCCTACGAGCAGTACTTC
>TRBV6-6|TRBJ2-7|.|.
CASRRLVSSYEQYF
TGTGCCAGCAGACGACTGGTTAGCTCCTACGAGCAGTACTTC
>TRBV28|TRBJ2-4|.|.
CASSSLLRTALAKNIQYF
TGTGCCAGCAGTTCTCTCCTTAGGACAGCCTTAGCCAAAAACATTCAGTACTTC
>TRBV16|TRBJ1-1|once|.
CASSQLGTQNTEAFF
TGTGCCAGCAGCCAATTGGGCACACAGAACACTGAAGCTTTCTTT
>TRBV28|TRBJ1-1|few|TRBD1
CASSLRPDREEAFF
TGTGCCAGCAGTTTAAGGCCGGACAGGGAAGAAGCTTTCTTT
>TRBV11-2|TRBJ2-7|.|TRBD1
CASSLVQGAYEQYF
TGTGCCAGCAGCTTAGTGCAGGGGGCCTACGAGCAGTACTTC
>TRBV18|TRBJ2-3|.|.
CASSPEASGTDTQYF
TGTGCCAGCTCACCTGAGGCTAGCGGCACAGATACGCAGTATTTT
>TRBV10-2|TRBJ2-5|.|.
CASRSGYEETQYF
TGCGCCAGCAGGTCAGGTTATGAAGAGACCCAGTACTTC
>TRBV7-9|TRBJ2-3|.|.
CASSSRGRDHTQYF
TGTGCCAGCAGCTCTAGGGGTAGAGATCATACGCAGTATTTT
>TRBV4-3|TRBJ1-1|.|.
CASSQAETLNTEAFF
TGCGCCAGCAGCCAAGCGGAGACCCTAAACACTGAAGCTTTCTTT
>TRBV7-7|TRBJ2-5|.|TRBD2
CASSSSMGLAGETQYF
TGTGCCAGCAGCTCTTCGATGGGGCTAGCGGGGGAGACCCAGTACTTC
>TRBV7-6|TRBJ1-4|.|TRBD1
CASRRDRVGNEKLFF
TGTGCCAGCCGCCGGGACAGGGTTGGAAATGAAAAACTGTTTTTT
>TRBV7-8|TRBJ2-1|.|.
CASSGSRLATNEQFF
TGTGCCAGCAGCGGAAGTCGGCTAGCGACGAATGAGCAGTTCTTC
>TRBV21-1|TRBJ1-2|.|.
CASSPDGTQEGPGAKCGYTF
TGTGCCAGCAGCCCAGACGGCACACAAGAGGGCCCGGGCGCTAAGTGTGGCTACACCTTC
>TRBV9|TRBJ2-7|.|.
CASSVGQLGEQYF
TGTGCCAGCAGCGTGGGGCAGCTCGGGGAGCAGTACTTC
>TRBV5-1|TRBJ2-7|once|.
CASSLESGPTYEQYF
TGCGCCAGCAGCTTGGAGTCAGGGCCAACCTACGAGCAGTACTTC
>TRBV27|TRBJ2-4|.|.
CASSLRSGRENIQYF
TGTGCCAGCAGTTTACGGTCGGGCAGGGAAAACATTCAGTACTTC
>TRBV7-9|TRBJ1-4|.|TRBD1
CASSLRSQGGPTNEKLFF
TGTGCCAGCAGCTTAAGGTCGCAGGGGGGCCCGACTAATGAAAAACTGTTTTTT
>TRBV29-1|TRBJ2-3|.|TRBD2
CSVEVVRGTGGPQSDTQYF
TGCAGCGTTGAGGTCGTTAGGGGAACGGGAGGGCCACAATCAGATACGCAGTATTTT
>TRBV7-2|TRBJ2-3|.|TRBD2
CASSLALAGGTDTQYF
TGTGCCAGCAGTCTAGCACTAGCGGGAGGTACAGATACGCAGTATTTT
>TRBV7-9|TRBJ2-7|.|TRBD2
CASSRGLPPYEQYF
TGTGCCAGCAGCCGGGGACTACCTCCCTACGAGCAGTACTTC
>TRBV6-5|TRBJ2-5|.|TRBD1
CASQTGGNQETQYF
TGTGCCAGCCAGACAGGGGGCAACCAAGAGACCCAGTACTTC
>TRBV7-9|TRBJ1-2|.|.
CASSFRGIGGYTF
TGTGCCAGCAGCTTTCGAGGGATAGGTGGCTACACCTTC
>TRBV12-3/TRBV12-4|TRBJ2-3|.|.
CASSLSTDTQYF
TGTGCCAGCAGCCTAAGCACAGATACGCAGTATTTT
>TRBV5-1|TRBJ2-5|.|TRBD1
CASSRTGTDKETQYF
TGCGCCAGCAGCAGAACCGGGACAGACAAAGAGACCCAGTACTTC
>TRBV7-7|TRBJ2-3|.|.
CASSPGTKSTDTQYF
TGTGCCAGCAGCCCCGGGACAAAAAGCACAGATACGCAGTATTTT